A selection of T cell receptor beta chains follows, all from one sample in a study of blood T cell repertoires in COVID-19. Profiled with immunoSEQ multiplex PCR; TCRdb holds only in-frame clones, not every one. This sample has around 450,000 clones, with nearly 90% found just once. Material for sequencing was PBMCs or T cells enriched from blood (not recorded which). The source of these receptors is a woman aged 18-29 years with acute COVID-19. The CDR3 runs from the conserved cysteine through the conserved F or W. A D gene is named only where the DNA matches it firmly. Expanded clones get a size class; other rows say once, few or many, or leave the size out.

>TRBJ1-1|TRBV7-2|.|once
CASSPRRGSYEAFF
TGTGCCAGCAGCCCGCGAAGGGGCTCGTATGAAGCTTTCTTT
>TRBJ1-2|TRBV4-1|.|.
CASSQVAETIF
TGCGCCAGCAGCCAAGTGGCCGAAACTATCTTC
>TRBJ1-2|TRBV6-5|TRBD1|.
CASSYSAGGGYTF
TGTGCCAGCAGTTACTCGGCAGGGGGCGGCTACACCTTC
>TRBJ1-5|TRBV2|.|.
CASSEQARWQPQHF
TGTGCCAGCAGTGAACAGGCAAGATGGCAGCCCCAGCATTTT
>TRBJ1-1|TRBV3-1/TRBV3-2|.|.
CASSQGNQGAGEAFF
TGTGCCAGCAGCCAAGGCAATCAGGGAGCGGGCGAAGCTTTCTTT
>TRBJ2-2|TRBV10-3|.|.
CAIRTQGPGELFF
TGTGCCATCAGAACACAGGGACCCGGGGAGCTGTTTTTT
>TRBJ2-1|TRBV10-1|.|.
CASSEWGLAYNEQFF
TGCGCCAGCAGTGAGTGGGGACTTGCCTACAATGAGCAGTTCTTC
>TRBJ1-4|TRBV28|.|once
CASGTGLFNEKLFF
TGTGCCAGCGGGACTGGGCTTTTCAATGAAAAACTGTTTTTT
>TRBJ1-5|TRBV7-9|TRBD1|.
CASSFAGTGNQPQHF
TGTGCCAGCAGTTTCGCCGGGACAGGGAATCAGCCCCAGCATTTT
>TRBJ2-7|TRBV2|.|.
CASSAQGGGLYEQYF
TGTGCCAGCAGTGCTCAAGGGGGGGGCTTATACGAGCAGTACTTC
>TRBJ1-2|TRBV9|.|.
CASSGQVNYGYTF
TGTGCCAGCAGCGGACAGGTTAACTATGGCTACACCTTC
>TRBJ2-1|TRBV11-3|.|.
CASSLGLTDYNEQFF
TGTGCCAGCAGCTTAGGTCTAACAGACTACAATGAGCAGTTCTTC
>TRBJ1-4|TRBV28|.|once
CASTSYVGQHNEKLFF
TGTGCCAGCACCTCGTACGTAGGACAGCATAATGAAAAACTGTTTTTT
>TRBJ2-2|TRBV6-5|.|.
CASSYSKYGVGGELFF
TGTGCCAGCAGTTACTCGAAGTACGGGGTGGGCGGGGAGCTGTTTTTT
>TRBJ1-4|TRBV5-1|.|.
CASSLGWDIEKLFF
TGCGCCAGCAGCTTGGGCTGGGACATCGAAAAACTGTTTTTT
>TRBJ2-3|TRBV7-9|.|.
CASSSAQGNPKQYF
TGTGCCAGCAGCTCCGCCCAGGGGAATCCTAAGCAGTATTTT
>TRBJ1-6|TRBV28|.|.
CASSSIQGPNSPLHF
TGTGCCAGCAGTTCAATACAGGGCCCTAATTCACCCCTCCACTTT
>TRBJ1-6|TRBV28|.|.
CASRSTESSNSPLHF
TGTGCCAGCAGATCCACAGAGTCTTCTAATTCACCCCTCCACTTT
>TRBJ1-2|TRBV27|.|.
CASSLREGYQGYTF
TGTGCCAGCAGTCTCCGAGAGGGTTATCAAGGCTACACCTTC
>TRBJ2-1|TRBV5-1|TRBD2|.
CASSWAAGVDYNEQFF
TGCGCCAGCAGCTGGGCGGCGGGGGTCGACTACAATGAGCAGTTCTTC
>TRBJ1-6|TRBV3-1/TRBV3-2|TRBD1|.
CASSQDLLHRGNSPLHF
TGTGCCAGCAGCCAAGATCTTCTTCACAGGGGAAATTCACCCCTCCACTTT
>TRBJ1-2|TRBV29-1|.|.
CSVVVRSGQGLGYTF
TGCAGCGTTGTAGTCCGGTCAGGGCAGGGACTCGGCTACACCTTC
>TRBJ1-2|TRBV28|TRBD1|.
CASSLDRDSFSDYGYTF
TGTGCCAGCAGTCTAGACAGGGATTCTTTTTCAGACTATGGCTACACCTTC
>TRBJ2-7|TRBV10-1|TRBD1|.
CASSERQGFYEQYF
TGCGCCAGCAGTGAGCGACAGGGCTTCTACGAGCAGTACTTC
>TRBJ2-7|TRBV20-1|.|.
CSAGRGEQYF
TGCAGTGCCGGTCGGGGAGAGCAGTACTTC
>TRBJ1-1|TRBV20-1|TRBD1|.
CSALTGPEAFF
TGCAGTGCCCTGACAGGGCCTGAAGCTTTCTTT
>TRBJ2-7|TRBV7-8|.|.
CASSLAKKGFYYEQYF
TGTGCCAGCAGCTTAGCAAAGAAGGGGTTTTATTACGAGCAGTACTTC
>TRBJ1-3|TRBV19|TRBD1|once
CASSIAGQGAVSGNTIYF
TGTGCCAGTAGTATAGCCGGACAGGGGGCCGTGTCTGGAAACACCATATATTTT
>TRBJ1-6|TRBV5-8|.|.
CASFPGNARNSPLHF
TGTGCCAGTTTTCCAGGGAATGCGCGAAATTCACCCCTCCACTTT
>TRBJ2-3|TRBV4-2|TRBD2|.
CASSAGGNTDTQYF
TGTGCCAGCAGCGCGGGGGGGAACACAGATACGCAGTATTTT
>TRBJ1-1|TRBV3-1/TRBV3-2|.|.
CASSQERGRNTEAFF
TGTGCCAGCAGCCAAGAAAGGGGGAGGAACACTGAAGCTTTCTTT
>TRBJ2-7|TRBV6-2/TRBV6-3|.|once
CASSRTSPYSYEQYF
TGTGCCAGCAGCCGTACTAGCCCCTACTCCTACGAGCAGTACTTC
>TRBJ2-3|TRBV25-1|TRBD2|.
CASSVSGGPSDTQYF
TGTGCCAGCAGTGTCTCGGGGGGGCCCTCAGATACGCAGTATTTT
>TRBJ2-3|TRBV18|.|.
CASSPSGLDTQYF
TGTGCCAGCTCACCCTCGGGGTTGGATACGCAGTATTTT
>TRBJ2-1|TRBV5-6|TRBD2|.
CASSFGREGPYNEQFF
TGTGCCAGCAGCTTCGGGCGGGAGGGACCCTACAATGAGCAGTTCTTC
>TRBJ2-7|TRBV15|.|once
CATSTNLGDLNYEQYF
TGTGCCACCAGCACTAACCTAGGCGACCTAAACTACGAGCAGTACTTC
>TRBJ1-5|TRBV5-5|.|.
CASSRGSQGNQPQHF
TGTGCCAGCAGTCGGGGGTCACAGGGCAATCAGCCCCAGCATTTT
>TRBJ1-4|TRBV5-5|.|.
CASLPGGYNEKLFF
TGTGCCAGCCTACCCGGGGGGTATAATGAAAAACTGTTTTTT
>TRBJ2-1|TRBV2|.|.
CASSVSSSYNEQFF
TGTGCCAGCAGTGTCTCTAGCTCCTACAATGAGCAGTTCTTC
>TRBJ2-5|TRBV11-2|.|.
CASSLPGLKQETQYF
TGTGCCAGCAGCCTCCCGGGACTGAAACAAGAGACCCAGTACTTC
>TRBJ1-1|TRBV2|.|once
CASSVENTEAFF
TGTGCCAGCAGTGTAGAGAACACTGAAGCTTTCTTT
>TRBJ2-5|TRBV6-5|TRBD1|once
CASSSTTGGSPETQYF
TGTGCCAGCAGTTCCACGACAGGGGGAAGTCCAGAGACCCAGTACTTC
>TRBJ2-7|TRBV6-5|.|.
CASSLHRDISYEQYF
TGTGCCAGCAGTTTGCATCGGGACATTTCCTACGAGCAGTACTTC
>TRBJ2-7|TRBV29-1|TRBD2|.
CSVLLAGGRHEQYF
TGCAGCGTTCTACTAGCGGGAGGTCGTCACGAGCAGTACTTC
>TRBJ1-5|TRBV2|.|.
CASSEYAVNQPQHF
TGTGCCAGCAGTGAATATGCGGTCAATCAGCCCCAGCATTTT
>TRBJ1-6|TRBV7-9|.|.
CASSLQGPGWSLHF
TGTGCCAGCAGCCTTCAGGGGCCCGGTTGGTCCCTCCACTTT
>TRBJ2-1|TRBV9|TRBD2|.
CASSVGPGLANQFF
TGTGCCAGCAGCGTAGGGCCGGGACTAGCGAACCAGTTCTTC
>TRBJ2-5|TRBV4-3|.|.
CASSRTIFQGETQYF
TGCGCCAGCAGTAGAACTATATTCCAGGGAGAGACCCAGTACTTC
>TRBJ1-1|TRBV27|TRBD1|.
CASRSTGGSEAFF
TGTGCCAGCAGGTCTACAGGGGGCTCTGAAGCTTTCTTT
>TRBJ2-2|TRBV9|.|.
CASSVARDWELFF
TGTGCCAGCAGCGTAGCGCGGGACTGGGAGCTGTTTTTT
>TRBJ1-3|TRBV18|TRBD1|.
CASSPSTGDGNTIYF
TGTGCCAGCTCACCAAGTACAGGGGACGGAAACACCATATATTTT
>TRBJ2-7|TRBV19|TRBD1|.
CASLDRGGYEQYF
TGTGCCAGCCTGGACAGGGGTGGCTACGAGCAGTACTTC
>TRBJ2-1|TRBV9|TRBD2|once
CASSVGTSGSNDEQFF
TGTGCCAGCAGCGTAGGCACTAGCGGGAGTAATGATGAGCAGTTCTTC
>TRBJ1-4|TRBV7-9|.|.
CASSLFTEKKLFF
TGTGCCAGCAGCCTCTTCACCGAGAAGAAACTGTTTTTT
>TRBJ2-5|TRBV27|TRBD1|.
CASSDRGWETQYF
TGTGCCAGCAGTGACAGGGGCTGGGAGACCCAGTACTTC
>TRBJ1-1|TRBV7-3|.|few
CASSPGGNTEAFF
TGTGCCAGCAGCCCGGGGGGGAACACTGAAGCTTTCTTT
>TRBJ2-1|TRBV9|TRBD2|.
CASSSFTSGGSYNEQFF
TGTGCCAGCAGTTCTTTTACTAGCGGGGGCTCCTACAATGAGCAGTTCTTC
>TRBJ1-2|TRBV29-1|TRBD1|.
CSVFRDSLTIRHGYTF
TGCAGCGTTTTCCGGGACAGCCTCACGATTCGCCATGGCTACACCTTC
>TRBJ1-1|TRBV12-5|TRBD1|.
CASGGQGPNTEAFF
TGTGCTAGTGGGGGACAGGGTCCGAACACTGAAGCTTTCTTT
>TRBJ1-3|TRBV3-1/TRBV3-2|.|.
CASSQDYPHQGSTIYF
TGTGCCAGCAGCCAAGATTACCCTCACCAGGGTAGCACCATATATTTT